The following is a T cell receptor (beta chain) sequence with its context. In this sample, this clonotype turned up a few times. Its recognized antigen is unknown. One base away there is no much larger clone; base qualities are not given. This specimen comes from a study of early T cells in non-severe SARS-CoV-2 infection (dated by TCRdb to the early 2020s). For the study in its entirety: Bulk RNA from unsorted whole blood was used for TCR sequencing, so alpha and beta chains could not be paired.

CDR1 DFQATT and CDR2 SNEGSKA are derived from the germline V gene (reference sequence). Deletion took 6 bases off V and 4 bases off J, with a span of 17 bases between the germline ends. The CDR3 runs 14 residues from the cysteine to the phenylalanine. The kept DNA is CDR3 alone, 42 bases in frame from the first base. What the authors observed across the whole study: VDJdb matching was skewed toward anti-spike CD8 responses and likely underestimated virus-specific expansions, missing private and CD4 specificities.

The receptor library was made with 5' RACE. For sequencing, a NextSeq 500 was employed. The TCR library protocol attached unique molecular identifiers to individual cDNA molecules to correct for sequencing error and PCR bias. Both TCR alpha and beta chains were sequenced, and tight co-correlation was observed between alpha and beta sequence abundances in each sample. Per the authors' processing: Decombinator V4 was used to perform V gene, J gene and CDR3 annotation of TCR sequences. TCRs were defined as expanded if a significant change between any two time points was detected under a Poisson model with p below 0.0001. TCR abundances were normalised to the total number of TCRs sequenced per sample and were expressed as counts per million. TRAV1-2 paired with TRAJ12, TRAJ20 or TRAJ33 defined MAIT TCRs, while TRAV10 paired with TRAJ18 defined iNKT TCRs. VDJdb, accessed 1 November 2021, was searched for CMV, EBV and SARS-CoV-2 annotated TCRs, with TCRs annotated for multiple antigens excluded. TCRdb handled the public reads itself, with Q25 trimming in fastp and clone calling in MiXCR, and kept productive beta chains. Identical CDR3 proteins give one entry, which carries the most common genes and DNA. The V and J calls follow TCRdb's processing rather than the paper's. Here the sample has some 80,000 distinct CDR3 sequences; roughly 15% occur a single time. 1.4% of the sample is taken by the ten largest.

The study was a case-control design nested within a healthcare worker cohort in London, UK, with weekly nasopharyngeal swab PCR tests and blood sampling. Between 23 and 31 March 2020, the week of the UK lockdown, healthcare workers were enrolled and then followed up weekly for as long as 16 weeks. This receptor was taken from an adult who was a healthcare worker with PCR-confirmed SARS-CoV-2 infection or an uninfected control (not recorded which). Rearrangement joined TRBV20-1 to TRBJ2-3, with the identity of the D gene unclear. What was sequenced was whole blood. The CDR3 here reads CSAWTPPTADTQYF. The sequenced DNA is TGCAGTGCCTGGACCCCTCCTACCGCAGATACGCAGTATTTT.